This entry features one T cell receptor (beta chain) sequence. Its antigen is unidentified. This sample is part of a study of siplizumab effects on memory and regulatory T cells. Study conclusions and caveats: Significant reduction of alloreactive sequences traceable to unstimulated CD4+ memory cells was observed with siplizumab. Apparently more diverse than memory cells, naive T cells also seemed major alloresponse contributors. Suppressive function of proliferating Tregs from siplizumab cultures was not confirmed. Mean Treg-derived proportions of mappable alloreactive CD4+ clones were less than 75% for siplizumab and 25% to 30% for controls.

Germline V gene data show CDR1 as SGHRS and CDR2 as YFSETQ. Trimming stripped 4 bases from V and 3 bases from J, with 28 bases between. The length of the CDR3 is 20 residues. The protocol was immunoSEQ multiplex PCR, while the TCRdb copy is restricted to in-frame clones and leaves out a portion. The sample carries more than 95,000 clones, about 92% recorded once. Sequencing input: CD4+ T cells sorted from blood. The V and J genes are TRBV5-1 and TRBJ1-4; tentatively, D is TRBD1 (5 bases). This receptor was taken from a human donor in good health. DNA of the CDR3: TGCGCCAGCAGCCGCCCCGGTGGGACCGCCTCCCACCTTCCTAATGAAAAACTGTTTTTT. Its translation is CASSRPGGTASHLPNEKLFF. Full variable domain (remainder filled in from reference TRBV5-1 and TRBJ1-4): KAGVTQTPRYLIKTRGQQVTLSCSPISGHRSVSWYQQTPGQGLQFLFEYFSETQRNKGNFPGRFSGRQFSNSRSEMNVSTLELGDSALYLCASSRPGGTASHLPNEKLFFGSGTQLSVL.